Shown below are 4 T cell receptor beta chains from a single sample sequenced in a study of T cells in women clearing cervical HPV infection. Profiling relied on immunoSEQ multiplex PCR, and the TCRdb table lists in-frame clones only, not all of them. The sample data list over 25,000 clones. The sequencing input was blood buffy coat. These receptors came from a woman between 18 and 70 years old with a cervical HPV16 infection that either progressed to CIN3+ or cleared (not recorded which).

Concerning this clone: The CDR3 goes on 3 residues after the read ends, and that part is filled in from the germline J gene. The chain carries TRBV28 and TRBJ2-5, with a possible D match to TRBD1 (5 bases). The CDR3 loop spans 16 amino acids. The V end lost 3 bases, the J end lost 4 bases, and 18 bases lay between the germline ends. The V gene's germline CDR1 is MDHEN and CDR2 SYDVKM. The sequenced CDR3 bases are TGTGCCAGCAGTTTTGGTACTGCAGGGTCAGGAGAGACC. Residues: CASSFGTAGSGET. The full CDR3 sequence reads CASSFGTAGSGETQYF.

Comments on this clone: With the read ending 3 residues before the CDR3 end, the germline J gene is used to fill in that end. V usage is TRBV19 and J usage is TRBJ1-2; D is uncertain. CDR3 size: 13 residues. Looked up from germline, CDR1 is LNHDA and CDR2 is SQIVND (reference sequence). The part of the CDR3 DNA that was read is TGTGCCAGTAGTATAGAGGCCAAAAGGGGC. This gives the protein CASSIEAKRG. The CDR3 reads in full as CASSIEAKRGYTF.

About this clone: The missing CDR3 end, 3 residues past where the read stops, is filled in from the germline J gene. The chain employs TRBV19 and TRBJ1-2, with D possibly TRBD1 on 5 matching bases. The CDR3 is 13 residues long. The germline CDR1 and CDR2 sequences are LNHDA and SQIVND (reference sequence). The DNA read from the CDR3 is TGTGCCAGTAGTATAAGGTGGGGCTACGAC. Translating it yields CASSIRWGYD. The full-length CDR3 reads as CASSIRWGYDYTF.

Worth noting for this clone: The observed sequence ends 3 residues before the CDR3 terminus, with the missing tail filled in from the germline J gene. The chain employs TRBV7-2 and TRBJ1-2; D uncertain. The germline V gene has CDR1 SGHTA and CDR2 FQGNSA. CDR3 size: 13 residues. V was cut by 4 bases and J by 2 bases, with 8 bases left in between. Partial CDR3 DNA: TGTGCCAGCAGCTCTCGGTCCAACTATGGC. Its protein product is CASSSRSNYG. The entire CDR3 protein reads CASSSRSNYGYTF.